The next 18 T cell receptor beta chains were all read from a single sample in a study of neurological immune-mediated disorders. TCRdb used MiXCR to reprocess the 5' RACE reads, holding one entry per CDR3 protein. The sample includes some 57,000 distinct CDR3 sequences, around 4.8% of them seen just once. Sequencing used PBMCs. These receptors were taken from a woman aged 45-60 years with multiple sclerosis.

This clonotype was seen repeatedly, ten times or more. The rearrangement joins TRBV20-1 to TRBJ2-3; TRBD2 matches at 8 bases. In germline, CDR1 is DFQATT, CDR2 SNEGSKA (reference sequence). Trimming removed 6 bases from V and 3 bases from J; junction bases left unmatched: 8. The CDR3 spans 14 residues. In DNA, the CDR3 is TGCAGTGCCCCCGGACTAGCTTCGACAGATACGCAGTATTTT. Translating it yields CSAPGLASTDTQYF.

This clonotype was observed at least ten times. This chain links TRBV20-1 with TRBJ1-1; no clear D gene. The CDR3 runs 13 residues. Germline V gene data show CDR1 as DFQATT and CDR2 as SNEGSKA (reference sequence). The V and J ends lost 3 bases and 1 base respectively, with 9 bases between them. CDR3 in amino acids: CSASPGRNTEAFF. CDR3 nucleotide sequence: TGCAGTGCTAGTCCTGGTCGGAACACTGAAGCTTTCTTT.

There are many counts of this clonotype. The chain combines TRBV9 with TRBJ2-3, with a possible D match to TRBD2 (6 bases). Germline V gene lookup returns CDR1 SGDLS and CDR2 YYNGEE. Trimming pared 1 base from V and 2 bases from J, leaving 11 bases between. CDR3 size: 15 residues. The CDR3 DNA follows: TGTGCCAGCAGCGTATCCCGGACTAACACAGATACGCAGTATTTT. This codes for CASSVSRTNTDTQYF.

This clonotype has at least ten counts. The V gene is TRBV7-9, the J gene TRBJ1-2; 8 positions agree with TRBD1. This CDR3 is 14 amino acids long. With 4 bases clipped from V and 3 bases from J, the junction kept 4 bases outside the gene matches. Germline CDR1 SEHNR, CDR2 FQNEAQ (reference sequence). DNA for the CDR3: TGTGCCAGCAGCTCCTACAGGGGGTACTATGGCTACACCTTC. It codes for CASSSYRGYYGYTF.

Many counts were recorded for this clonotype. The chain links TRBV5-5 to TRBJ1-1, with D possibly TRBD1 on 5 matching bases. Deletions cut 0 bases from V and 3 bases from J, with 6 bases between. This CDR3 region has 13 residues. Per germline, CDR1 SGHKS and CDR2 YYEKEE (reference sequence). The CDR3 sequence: CASSLGGDTEAFF. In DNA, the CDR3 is TGTGCCAGCAGCTTGGGGGGGGACACTGAAGCTTTCTTT.

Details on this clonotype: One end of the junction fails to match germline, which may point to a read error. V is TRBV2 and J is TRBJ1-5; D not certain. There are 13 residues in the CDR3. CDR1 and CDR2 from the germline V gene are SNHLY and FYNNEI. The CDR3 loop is CASNRAPDQPQNF. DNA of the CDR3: TGTGCCAGCAATCGGGCGCCAGATCAGCCCCAGAATTTT.

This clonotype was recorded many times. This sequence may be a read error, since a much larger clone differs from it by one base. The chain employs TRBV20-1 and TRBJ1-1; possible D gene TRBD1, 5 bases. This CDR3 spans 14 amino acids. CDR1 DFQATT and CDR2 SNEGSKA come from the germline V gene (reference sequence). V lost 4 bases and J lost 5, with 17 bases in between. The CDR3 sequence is CSATGGEIGTEAFF. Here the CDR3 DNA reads TGCAGTGCTACCGGGGGGGAAATTGGGACTGAAGCTTTCTTT.

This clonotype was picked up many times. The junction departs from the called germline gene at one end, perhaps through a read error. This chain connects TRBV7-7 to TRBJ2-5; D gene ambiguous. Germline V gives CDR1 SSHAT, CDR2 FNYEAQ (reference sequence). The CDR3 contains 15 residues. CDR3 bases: TGTGCTAGCAGCTTAACTGGGCGCGGTGAAGAGACCCAGTACTTC. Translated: CASSLTGRGEETQYF.

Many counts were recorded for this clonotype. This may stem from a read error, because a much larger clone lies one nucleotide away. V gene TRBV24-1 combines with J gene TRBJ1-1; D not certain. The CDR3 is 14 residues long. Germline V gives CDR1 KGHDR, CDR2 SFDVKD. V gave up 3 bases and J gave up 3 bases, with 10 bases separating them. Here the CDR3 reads CATSDAGSYTEAFF. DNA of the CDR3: TGTGCCACCAGTGATGCAGGTAGTTACACTGAAGCTTTCTTT.

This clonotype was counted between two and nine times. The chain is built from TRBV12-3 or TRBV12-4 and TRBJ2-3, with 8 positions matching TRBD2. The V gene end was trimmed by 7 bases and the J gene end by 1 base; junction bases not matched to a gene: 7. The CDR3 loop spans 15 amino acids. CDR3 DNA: TGTGCCAGCACCACGGGAGGGGGGGGCACAGATACGCAGTATTTT. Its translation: CASTTGGGGTDTQYF.

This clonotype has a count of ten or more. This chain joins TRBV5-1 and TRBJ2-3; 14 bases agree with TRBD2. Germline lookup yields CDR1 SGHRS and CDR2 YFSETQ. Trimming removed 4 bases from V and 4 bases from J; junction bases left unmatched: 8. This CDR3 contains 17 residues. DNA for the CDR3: TGCGCCAGCAGCGCCGTGACTAGCGGGGGGGCCGCAGATACGCAGTATTTT. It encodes CASSAVTSGGAADTQYF.

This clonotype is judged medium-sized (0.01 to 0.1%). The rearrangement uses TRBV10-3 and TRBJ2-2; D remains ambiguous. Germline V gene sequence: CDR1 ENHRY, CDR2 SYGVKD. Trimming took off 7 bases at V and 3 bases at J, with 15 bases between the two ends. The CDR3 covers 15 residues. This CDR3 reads CAIKRTERDTGELFF. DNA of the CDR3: TGTGCCATCAAAAGGACCGAACGGGACACCGGGGAGCTGTTTTTT.

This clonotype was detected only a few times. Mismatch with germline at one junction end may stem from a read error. The CDR3 reads CASSSNIRGMSNQPQNF. The DNA for the CDR3 is TGTGCCAGCAGCTCAAACATCAGGGGGATGAGCAATCAGCCCCAGAATTTT. The J gene is TRBJ1-5, the V gene TRBV6-2 or TRBV6-3, with 7 bases fitting TRBD1. Germline assignment: CDR1 MNHEY and CDR2 SVGEGT. The length of the CDR3 is 17 residues.

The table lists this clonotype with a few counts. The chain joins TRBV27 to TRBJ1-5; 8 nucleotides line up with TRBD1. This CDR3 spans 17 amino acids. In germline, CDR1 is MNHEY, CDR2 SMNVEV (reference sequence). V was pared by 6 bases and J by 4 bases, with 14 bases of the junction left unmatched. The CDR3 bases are TGTGCCAGCAGGACAACCTTCAGGACAGGGTTAAATCAGCCCCAGCATTTT. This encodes CASRTTFRTGLNQPQHF.

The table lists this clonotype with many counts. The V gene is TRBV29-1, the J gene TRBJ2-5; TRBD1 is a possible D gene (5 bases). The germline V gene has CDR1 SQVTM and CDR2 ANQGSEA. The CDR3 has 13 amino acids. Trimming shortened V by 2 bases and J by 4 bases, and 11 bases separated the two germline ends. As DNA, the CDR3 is TGCAGCGTTGAAAAGCAGGGAAGAGAGACCCAGTACTTC. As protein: CSVEKQGRETQYF.

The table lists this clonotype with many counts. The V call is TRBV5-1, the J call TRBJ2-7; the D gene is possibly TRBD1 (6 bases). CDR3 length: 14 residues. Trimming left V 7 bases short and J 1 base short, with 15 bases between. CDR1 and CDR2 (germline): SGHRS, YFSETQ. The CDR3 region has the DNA TGCGCCAGCCGACCAACAGGGTTGTCCTACGAGCAGTACGTC. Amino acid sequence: CASRPTGLSYEQYV.

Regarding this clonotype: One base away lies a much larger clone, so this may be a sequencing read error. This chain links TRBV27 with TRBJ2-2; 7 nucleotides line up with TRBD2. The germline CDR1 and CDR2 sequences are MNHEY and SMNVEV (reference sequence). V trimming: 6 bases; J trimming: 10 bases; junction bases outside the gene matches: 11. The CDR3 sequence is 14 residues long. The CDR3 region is CASRRTRLSEELFF. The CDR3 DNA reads TGTGCCAGCAGAAGGACTAGACTATCCGAGGAGCTGTTTTTT.

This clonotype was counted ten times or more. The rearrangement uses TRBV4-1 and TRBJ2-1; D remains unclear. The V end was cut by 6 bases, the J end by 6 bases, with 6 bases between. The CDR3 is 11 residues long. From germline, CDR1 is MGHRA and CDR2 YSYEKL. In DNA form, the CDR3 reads TGCGCCAGCAGTCTCTCCAATGAGCAGTTCTTC. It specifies CASSLSNEQFF.